A selection of T cell receptor beta chains follows, all from one sample in a study of blood T cells in healthy people across ages. TCRdb used MiXCR to reprocess the 5' RACE reads, holding one entry per CDR3 protein. The sample lists roughly 1,500,000 distinct CDR3 sequences, roughly 40% seen once, with 7.9% in the top ten. Sequencing was done on a sample of blood. These receptors were collected from a woman aged 18-30 years in good health. CDR3s include the opening cysteine and the closing phenylalanine or tryptophan.

j_call	v_call	cdr3_aa
TRBJ2-2	TRBV29-1	CSVRQQTRAGELFF
TRBJ1-2	TRBV20-1	CSASMGYYGYTF
TRBJ2-6	TRBV12-3/TRBV12-4	CASSPRGRTSGANVLTF
TRBJ2-1	TRBV7-2	CASSSRTSGGSDEQFF
TRBJ2-3	TRBV7-3	CASSFTGTTPTDTQYF
.	TRBV28	CASSLCQTGLCYEQYF
TRBJ2-3	TRBV19	CASSIRLVEVDTQYF
TRBJ2-7	TRBV11-2	CASSTMDARAYEQYF
TRBJ1-5	TRBV20-1	CSARAGTGNQPQHF
TRBJ2-5	TRBV7-9	CASSPARLGEQETQYF